Presented here are 3 T cell receptor beta chains from one specimen sequenced in a study of blood T cell repertoires in COVID-19. TCRdb's copy holds only in-frame clones and misses some; the assay was immunoSEQ multiplex PCR. This sample yields roughly 300,000 clones, of which 88% are seen a single time; less than 10% belongs to the top ten. The sequencing input was peripheral blood. All receptors derive from a man aged 18 to 29 with active or convalescent COVID-19.

CDR3 in DNA: TGTGCCAGCAGCCACACCGGGACAACTAATGAAAAACTGTTTTTT. This gives the protein CASSHTGTTNEKLFF. This sequence joins TRBV3-1 (or the pseudogene TRBV3-2) and TRBJ1-4; no reliable D call. The CDR3 is made up of 15 amino acids. The germline V gene has CDR1 LGHDT and CDR2 YNNKEL (reference sequence). Trimming stripped 3 bases from V and 0 bases from J, with 8 bases between.

The chain joins TRBV6-5 to TRBJ2-1, with TRBD2 identical over 12 bases. CDR1 is MNHEY, CDR2 SVGAGI, per germline. This CDR3 comprises 14 residues. V trimming: 4 bases; J trimming: 8 bases; junction bases outside the gene matches: 3. CDR3 sequence: CASSSSGGGDEQFF. In DNA, the CDR3 is TGTGCCAGCAGTTCTAGCGGGGGGGGTGATGAGCAGTTCTTC.

The chain employs TRBV6-6 and TRBJ1-6; D call uncertain. Trimming removed 0 bases at V and 6 bases at J, with 9 bases between. The germline V gene has CDR1 MNHNY and CDR2 SVGAGI (reference sequence). The CDR3 is made up of 15 amino acids. Here the CDR3 reads CASSYSAGVNSPLHF. CDR3 DNA sequence: TGTGCCAGCAGTTACTCGGCCGGGGTTAATTCACCCCTCCACTTT.